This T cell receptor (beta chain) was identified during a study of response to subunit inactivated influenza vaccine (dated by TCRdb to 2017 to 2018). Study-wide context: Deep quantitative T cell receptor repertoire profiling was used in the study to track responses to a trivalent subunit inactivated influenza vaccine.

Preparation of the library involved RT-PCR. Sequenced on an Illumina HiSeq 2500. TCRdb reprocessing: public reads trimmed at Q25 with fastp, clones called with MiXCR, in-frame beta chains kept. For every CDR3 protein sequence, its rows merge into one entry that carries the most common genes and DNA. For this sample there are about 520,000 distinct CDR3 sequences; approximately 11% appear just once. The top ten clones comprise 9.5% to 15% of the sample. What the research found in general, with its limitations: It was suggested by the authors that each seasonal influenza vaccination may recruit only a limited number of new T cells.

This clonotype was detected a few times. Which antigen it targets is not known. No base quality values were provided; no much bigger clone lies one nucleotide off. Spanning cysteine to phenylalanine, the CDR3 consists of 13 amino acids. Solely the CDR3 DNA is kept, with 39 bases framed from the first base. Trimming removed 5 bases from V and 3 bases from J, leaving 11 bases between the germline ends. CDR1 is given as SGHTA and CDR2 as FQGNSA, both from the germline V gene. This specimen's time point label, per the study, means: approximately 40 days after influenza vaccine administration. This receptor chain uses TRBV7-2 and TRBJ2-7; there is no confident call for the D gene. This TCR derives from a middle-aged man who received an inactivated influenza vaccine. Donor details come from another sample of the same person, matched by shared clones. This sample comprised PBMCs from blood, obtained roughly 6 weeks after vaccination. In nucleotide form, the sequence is TGTGCCAGCAGCCGAGACACCGACTACGAGCAGTACTTC. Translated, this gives CASSRDTDYEQYF.